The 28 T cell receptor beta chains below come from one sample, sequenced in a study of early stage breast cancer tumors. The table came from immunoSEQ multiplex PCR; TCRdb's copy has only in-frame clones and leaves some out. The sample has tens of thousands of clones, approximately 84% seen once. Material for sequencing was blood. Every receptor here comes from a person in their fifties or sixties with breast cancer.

CDR3 nucleotides: TGTGCCAGCAGTCAAGGACAACATTGGGAGCAGTACTTC. Translated: CASSQGQHWEQYF. The J gene is TRBJ2-7, the V gene TRBV6-6; TRBD1 is a possible D gene (5 bases). Germline-derived CDR1 and CDR2 are MNHNY and SVGAGI (reference sequence). V dropped 5 bases and J dropped 7 bases, with 15 bases sitting between them. The CDR3 extends over 13 amino acids.

CDR3: CASPSVPSGTELCTGELFF. Written as DNA, the CDR3 is TGTGCCAGCCCAAGCGTTCCTAGCGGGACAGAGCTATGCACCGGGGAGCTGTTTTTT. The chain combines TRBV14 with TRBJ2-2, with TRBD2 matching 9 bases. Germline assignment: CDR1 SGHDN and CDR2 FVKESK. V shed 8 bases, J shed 4 bases, and the junction held 20 bases outside the gene matches. This CDR3 is built from 19 residues.

The CDR3: CASSFSGTSGYEQYF. CDR3 DNA sequence: TGCGCCAGCAGCTTCTCCGGGACTAGCGGATACGAGCAGTACTTC. The rearrangement uses TRBV5-1 and TRBJ2-5, with 11 bases lining up with TRBD2. Gene TRBJ2-7 matches the end of the DNA better, so the J call may be wrong. CDR1 is SGHRS, CDR2 YFSETQ, per germline. The CDR3 is 15 amino acids.

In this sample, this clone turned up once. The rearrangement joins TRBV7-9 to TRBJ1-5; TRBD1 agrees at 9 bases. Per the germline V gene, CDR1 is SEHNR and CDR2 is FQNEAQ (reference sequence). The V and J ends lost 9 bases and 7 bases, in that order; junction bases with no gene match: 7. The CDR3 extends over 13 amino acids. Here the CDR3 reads CASKQGAGQPQHF. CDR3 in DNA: TGTGCCAGTAAACAGGGGGCGGGACAGCCCCAGCATTTT.

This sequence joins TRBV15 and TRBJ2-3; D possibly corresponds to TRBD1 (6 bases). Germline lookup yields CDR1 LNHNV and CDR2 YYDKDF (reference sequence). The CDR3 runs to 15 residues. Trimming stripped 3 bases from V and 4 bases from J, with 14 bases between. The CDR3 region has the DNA TGTGCCACCAGCAGTCACAGGGCCGGGCCAGATACGCAGTATTTT. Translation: CATSSHRAGPDTQYF.

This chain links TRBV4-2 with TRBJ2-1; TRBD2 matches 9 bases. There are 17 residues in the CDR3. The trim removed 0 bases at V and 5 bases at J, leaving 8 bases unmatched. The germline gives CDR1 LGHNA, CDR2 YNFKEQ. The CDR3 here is CASSQDSSGGLHNEQFF. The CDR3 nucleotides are TGTGCCAGCAGCCAAGATTCGAGCGGGGGGCTTCACAATGAGCAGTTCTTC.

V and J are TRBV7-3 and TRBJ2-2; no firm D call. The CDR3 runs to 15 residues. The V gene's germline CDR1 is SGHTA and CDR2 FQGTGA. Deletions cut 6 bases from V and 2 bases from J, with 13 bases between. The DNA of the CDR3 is TGTGCCAGCAGAGAAGGCCCCTACAACACCGGGGAGCTGTTTTTT. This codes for CASREGPYNTGELFF.

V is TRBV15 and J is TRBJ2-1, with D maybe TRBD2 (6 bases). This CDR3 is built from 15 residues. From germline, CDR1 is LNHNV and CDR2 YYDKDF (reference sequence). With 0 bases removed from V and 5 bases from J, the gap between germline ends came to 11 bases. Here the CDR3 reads CATSREGGGNNEQFF. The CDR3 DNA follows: TGTGCCACCAGCAGAGAGGGGGGAGGAAACAATGAGCAGTTCTTC.

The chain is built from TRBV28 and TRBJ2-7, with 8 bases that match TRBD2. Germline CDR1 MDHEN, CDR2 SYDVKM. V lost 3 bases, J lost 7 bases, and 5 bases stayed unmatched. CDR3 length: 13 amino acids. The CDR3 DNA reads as TGTGCCAGCAGTTTCGGTCAGCGGGAGGAGCAGTACTTC. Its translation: CASSFGQREEQYF.

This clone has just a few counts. CDR3 bases: TGTGCCAGCAAAACCGCAGTAATAGGTGGCTACACCTTC. It encodes CASKTAVIGGYTF. This chain uses TRBV2 with TRBJ1-2; unclear D gene. V dropped 7 bases and J dropped 7 bases, with 16 bases sitting between them. This CDR3 region has 13 residues. The germline V gene has CDR1 SNHLY and CDR2 FYNNEI.

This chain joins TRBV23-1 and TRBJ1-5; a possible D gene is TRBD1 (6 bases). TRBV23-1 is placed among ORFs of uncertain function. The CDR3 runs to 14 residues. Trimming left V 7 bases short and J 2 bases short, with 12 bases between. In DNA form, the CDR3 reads TGCGCCAGCACACCACAGGGAGGCAATCAGCCCCAGCATTTT. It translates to CASTPQGGNQPQHF.

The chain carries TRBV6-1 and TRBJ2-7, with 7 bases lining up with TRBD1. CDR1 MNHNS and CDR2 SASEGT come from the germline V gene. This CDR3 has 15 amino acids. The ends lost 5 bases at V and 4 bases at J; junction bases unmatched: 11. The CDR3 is CASSTWGQTAYEQYF. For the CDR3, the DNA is TGTGCCAGCAGTACCTGGGGACAGACGGCGTACGAGCAGTACTTC.

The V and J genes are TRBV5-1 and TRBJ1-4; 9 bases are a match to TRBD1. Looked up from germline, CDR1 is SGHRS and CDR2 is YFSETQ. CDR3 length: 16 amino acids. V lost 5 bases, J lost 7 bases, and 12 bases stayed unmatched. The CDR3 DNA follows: TGCGCCAGCAGTTTCGTTGGTAGACAGGGGGGTGAAAAACTGTTTTTT. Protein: CASSFVGRQGGEKLFF.

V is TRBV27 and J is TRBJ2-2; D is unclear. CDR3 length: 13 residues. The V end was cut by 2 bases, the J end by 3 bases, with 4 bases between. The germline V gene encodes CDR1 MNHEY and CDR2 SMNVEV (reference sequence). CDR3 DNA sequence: TGTGCCAGCAGTTTAGGTTACACCGGGGAGCTGTTTTTT. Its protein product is CASSLGYTGELFF.

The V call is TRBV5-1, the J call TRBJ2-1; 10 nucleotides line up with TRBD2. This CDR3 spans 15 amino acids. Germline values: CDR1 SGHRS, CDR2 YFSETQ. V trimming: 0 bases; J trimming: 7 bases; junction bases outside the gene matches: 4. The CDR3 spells CASSLEGSGGNEQFF. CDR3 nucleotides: TGCGCCAGCAGCTTGGAAGGTAGCGGGGGGAATGAGCAGTTCTTC.

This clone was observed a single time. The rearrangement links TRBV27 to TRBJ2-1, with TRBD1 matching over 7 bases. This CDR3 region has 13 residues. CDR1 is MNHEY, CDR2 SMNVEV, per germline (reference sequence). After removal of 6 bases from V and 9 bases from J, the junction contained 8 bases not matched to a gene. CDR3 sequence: CASSRGQFGEQFF. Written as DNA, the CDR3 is TGTGCCAGCAGCCGGGGACAGTTCGGTGAGCAGTTCTTC.

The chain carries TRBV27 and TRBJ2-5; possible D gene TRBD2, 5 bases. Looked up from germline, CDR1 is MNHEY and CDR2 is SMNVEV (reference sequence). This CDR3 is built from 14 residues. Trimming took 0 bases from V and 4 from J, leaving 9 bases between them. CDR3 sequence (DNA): TGTGCCAGCAGTTTATCGGAGGTCCGAGAGACCCAGTACTTC. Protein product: CASSLSEVRETQYF.

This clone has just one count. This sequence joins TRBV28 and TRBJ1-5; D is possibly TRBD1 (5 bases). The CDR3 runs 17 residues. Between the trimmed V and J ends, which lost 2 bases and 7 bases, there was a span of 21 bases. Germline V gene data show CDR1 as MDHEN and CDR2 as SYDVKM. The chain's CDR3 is CASSLTPTTVSGQPQHF. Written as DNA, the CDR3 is TGTGCCAGCAGTTTAACCCCGACGACAGTTTCTGGGCAGCCCCAGCATTTT.

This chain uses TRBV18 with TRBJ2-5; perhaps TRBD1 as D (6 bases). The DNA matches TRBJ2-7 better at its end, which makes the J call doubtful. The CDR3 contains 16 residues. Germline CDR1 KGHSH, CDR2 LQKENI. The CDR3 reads CASSPGAQGSYYEQYF. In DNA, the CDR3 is TGTGCCAGCTCACCCGGGGCCCAGGGGAGTTACTACGAGCAGTACTTC.

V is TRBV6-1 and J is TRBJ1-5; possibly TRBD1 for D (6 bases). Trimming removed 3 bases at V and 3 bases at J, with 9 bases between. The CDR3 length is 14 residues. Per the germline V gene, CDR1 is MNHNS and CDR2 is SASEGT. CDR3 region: CASSETGNNQPQHF. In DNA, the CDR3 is TGTGCCAGCAGTGAGACAGGAAACAATCAGCCCCAGCATTTT.

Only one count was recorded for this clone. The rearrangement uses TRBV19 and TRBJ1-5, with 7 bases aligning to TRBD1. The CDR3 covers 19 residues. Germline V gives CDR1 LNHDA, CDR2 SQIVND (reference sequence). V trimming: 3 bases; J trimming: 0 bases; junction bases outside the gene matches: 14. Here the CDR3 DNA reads TGTGCCAGTAGTATGGACCGGTTAGCCGGGACAGTTAGCAATCAGCCCCAGCATTTT. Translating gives CASSMDRLAGTVSNQPQHF.

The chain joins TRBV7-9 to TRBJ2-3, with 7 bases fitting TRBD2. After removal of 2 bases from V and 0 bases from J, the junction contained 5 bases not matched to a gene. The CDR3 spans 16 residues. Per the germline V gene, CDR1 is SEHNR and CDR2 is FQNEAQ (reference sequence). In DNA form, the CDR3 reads TGTGCCAGCAGCTTATCGGGGGGAGGAAGCACAGATACGCAGTATTTT. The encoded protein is CASSLSGGGSTDTQYF.

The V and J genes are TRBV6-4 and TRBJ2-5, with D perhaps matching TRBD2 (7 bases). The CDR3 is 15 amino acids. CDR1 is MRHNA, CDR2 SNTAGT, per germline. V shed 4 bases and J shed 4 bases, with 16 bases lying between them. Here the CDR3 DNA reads TGTGCCAGCAGTGGGGGGGGCCAGGTAGGAGAGACCCAGTACTTC. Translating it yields CASSGGGQVGETQYF.

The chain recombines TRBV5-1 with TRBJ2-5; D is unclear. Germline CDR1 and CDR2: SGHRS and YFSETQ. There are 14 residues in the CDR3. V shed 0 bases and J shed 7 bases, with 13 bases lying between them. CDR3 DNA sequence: TGCGCCAGCAGCTTGGATGGGCCCTACGGGACCCAGTACTTC. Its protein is CASSLDGPYGTQYF.

Written as DNA, the CDR3 is TGTGCCATCAGTGAGTCGCCCCTTCAGACAACCGGGGAGCTGTTTTTT. Protein product: CAISESPLQTTGELFF. The chain employs TRBV10-3 and TRBJ2-2; no reliable D call. The CDR3 is made up of 16 amino acids. Germline CDR1 and CDR2: ENHRY and SYGVKD. V dropped 0 bases and J dropped 5 bases, with 13 bases sitting between them.

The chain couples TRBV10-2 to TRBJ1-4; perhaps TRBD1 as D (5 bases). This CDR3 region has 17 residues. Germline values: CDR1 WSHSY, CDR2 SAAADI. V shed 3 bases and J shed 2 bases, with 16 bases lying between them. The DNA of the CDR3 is TGCGCCAGCAGTGAAGGGGTACGGATGGGGACTAATGAAAAACTGTTTTTT. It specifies CASSEGVRMGTNEKLFF.

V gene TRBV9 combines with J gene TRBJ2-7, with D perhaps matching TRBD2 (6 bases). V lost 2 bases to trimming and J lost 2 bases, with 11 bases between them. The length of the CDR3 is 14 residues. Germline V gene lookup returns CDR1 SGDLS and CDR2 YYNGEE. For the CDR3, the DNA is TGTGCCAGCAGCGTTGCGGGGACCACCTACGAGCAGTACTTC. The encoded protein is CASSVAGTTYEQYF.

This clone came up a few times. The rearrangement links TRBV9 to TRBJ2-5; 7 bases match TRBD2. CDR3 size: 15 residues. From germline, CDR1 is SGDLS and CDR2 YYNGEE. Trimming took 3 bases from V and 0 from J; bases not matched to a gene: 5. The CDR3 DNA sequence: TGTGCCAGCAGCGCTCACCGGGAGGACCAAGAGACCCAGTACTTC. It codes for CASSAHREDQETQYF.